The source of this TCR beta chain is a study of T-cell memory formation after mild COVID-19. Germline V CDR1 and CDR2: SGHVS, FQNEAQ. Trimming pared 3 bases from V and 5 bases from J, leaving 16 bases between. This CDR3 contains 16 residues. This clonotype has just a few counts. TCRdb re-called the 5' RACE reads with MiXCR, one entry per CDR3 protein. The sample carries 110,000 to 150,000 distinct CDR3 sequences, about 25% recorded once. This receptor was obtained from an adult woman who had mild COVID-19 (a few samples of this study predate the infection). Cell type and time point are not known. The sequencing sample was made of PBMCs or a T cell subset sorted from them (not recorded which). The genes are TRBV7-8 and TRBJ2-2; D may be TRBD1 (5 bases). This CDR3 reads CASSFPLGHGTGELFF. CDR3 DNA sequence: TGTGCCAGCAGCTTCCCCCTCGGACATGGAACCGGGGAGCTGTTTTTT.